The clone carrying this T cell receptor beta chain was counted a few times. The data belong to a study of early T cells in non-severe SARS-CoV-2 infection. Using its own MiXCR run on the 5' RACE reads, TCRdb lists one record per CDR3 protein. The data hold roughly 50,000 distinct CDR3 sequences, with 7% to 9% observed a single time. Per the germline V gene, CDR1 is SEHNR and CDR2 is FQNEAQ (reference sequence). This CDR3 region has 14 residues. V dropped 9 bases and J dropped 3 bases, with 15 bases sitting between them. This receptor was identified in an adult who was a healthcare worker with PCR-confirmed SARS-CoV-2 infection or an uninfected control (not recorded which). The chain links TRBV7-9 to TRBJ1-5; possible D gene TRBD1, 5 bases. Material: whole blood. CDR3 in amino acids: CASSPGDVNQPQHF. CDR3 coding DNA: TGTGCCAGTTCCCCCGGGGACGTCAATCAGCCCCAGCATTTT.